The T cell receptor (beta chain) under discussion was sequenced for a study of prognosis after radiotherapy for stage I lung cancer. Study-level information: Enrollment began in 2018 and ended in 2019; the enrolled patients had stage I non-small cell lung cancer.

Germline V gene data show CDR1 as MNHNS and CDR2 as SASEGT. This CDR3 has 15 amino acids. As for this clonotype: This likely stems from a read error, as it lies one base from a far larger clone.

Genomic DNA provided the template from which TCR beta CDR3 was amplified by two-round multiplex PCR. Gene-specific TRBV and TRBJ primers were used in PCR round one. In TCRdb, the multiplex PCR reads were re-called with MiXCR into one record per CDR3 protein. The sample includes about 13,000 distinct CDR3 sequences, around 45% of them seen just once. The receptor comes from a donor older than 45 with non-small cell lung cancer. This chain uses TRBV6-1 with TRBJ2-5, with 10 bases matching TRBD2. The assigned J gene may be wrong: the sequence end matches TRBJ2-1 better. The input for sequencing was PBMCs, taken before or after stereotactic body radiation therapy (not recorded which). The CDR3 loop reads CASSVSGRSGSEQFF. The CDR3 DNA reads TGTGCCAGCAGTGTTAGCGGGAGGTCCGGTAGTGAGCAGTTCTTC.